Detailed here is one TCR beta chain. TCRdb's table, derived via immunoSEQ multiplex PCR, lists solely in-frame clones and lacks some. The profile shows around 30,000 clones, over 75% of them singletons. This record comes from a study of T cell changes during pregnancy in multiple sclerosis. V shed 5 bases, J shed 3 bases, and the junction held 6 bases outside the gene matches. The CDR3 runs to 16 residues. Germline CDR1 reads SQVTM; CDR2 reads ANQGSEA. This receptor was obtained from a female donor with multiple sclerosis, enrolled in a pregnancy study. The chain employs TRBV29-1 and TRBJ2-1, with 14 nucleotides matching TRBD2. Sample: CD8+ T cells from peripheral blood mononuclear cells, taken in the second trimester of pregnancy. Here the CDR3 reads CSVRGLAGAHYNEQFF. For the CDR3, the DNA is TGCAGCGTTAGGGGACTAGCGGGAGCACACTACAATGAGCAGTTCTTC.